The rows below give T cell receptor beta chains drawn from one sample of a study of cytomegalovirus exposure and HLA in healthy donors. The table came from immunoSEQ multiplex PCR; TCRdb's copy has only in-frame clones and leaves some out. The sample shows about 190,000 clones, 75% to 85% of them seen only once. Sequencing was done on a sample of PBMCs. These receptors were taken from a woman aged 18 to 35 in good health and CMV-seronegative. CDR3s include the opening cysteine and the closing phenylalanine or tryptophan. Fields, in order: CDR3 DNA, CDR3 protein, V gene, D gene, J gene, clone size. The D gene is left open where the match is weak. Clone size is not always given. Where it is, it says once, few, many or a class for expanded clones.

TGTGCCTGGAGTGGACAGTACTACGAGCAGTACTTC,CAWSGQYYEQYF,TRBV30,.,TRBJ2-7,.
TGTGCCAGCAGTTTAATTCCCCTAGCGGGGTTTGTAGATGAGCAGTTCTTC,CASSLIPLAGFVDEQFF,TRBV27,TRBD2,TRBJ2-1,.
TGTGCCAGCAGTGAACCGGCCGGGTACCAAGAGACCCAGTACTTC,CASSEPAGYQETQYF,TRBV25-1,.,TRBJ2-5,.
TGTGCCAGCAGTTTAGATCGTAGCGGGACAAACGAGCAGTACTTC,CASSLDRSGTNEQYF,TRBV27,TRBD2,TRBJ2-7,.
TGTGCCAGTAGCCGTAGTGTGAACACTGAAGCTTTCTTT,CASSRSVNTEAFF,TRBV19,.,TRBJ1-1,.
TGTGCCAGCTCTCCCGGGACAGGTAGGAATCAGCCCCAGCATTTT,CASSPGTGRNQPQHF,TRBV18,TRBD1,TRBJ1-5,.
TGTGCCAGCAGCCAGGGGACAGGGACAGAGACCCAGTACTTC,CASSQGTGTETQYF,TRBV4-2,TRBD1,TRBJ2-5,.
TGTGCCAGCAGTTCCCTACAGGGGCCTTACGAGCAGTACTTC,CASSSLQGPYEQYF,TRBV28,TRBD1,TRBJ2-7,.
TGTGCCAGCAGCGGTCACGGGAGATCTGACGAGCAGTACTTC,CASSGHGRSDEQYF,TRBV9,.,TRBJ2-7,few
TGTGCCAGCAGCGTGACTAGCGGGAGCACAGATACGCAGTATTTT,CASSVTSGSTDTQYF,TRBV9,TRBD2,TRBJ2-3,.
TGTGCCAGCAGAGAGGGAGGGGCTGAGCAGTTCTTC,CASREGGAEQFF,TRBV7-9,TRBD2,TRBJ2-1,.
TGTGCCTGGAGTGTCGGCGGGTCGAACACTGAAGCTTTCTTT,CAWSVGGSNTEAFF,TRBV30,.,TRBJ1-1,.
TGTGCCAGCAGCCAAGAAGCGTTTTCCGAGCAGTACTTC,CASSQEAFSEQYF,TRBV14,.,TRBJ2-7,.
TGTGCCAGCATCCCAGGGGCGTTGAACACTGAAGCTTTCTTT,CASIPGALNTEAFF,TRBV2,.,TRBJ1-1,once
TGTGCCAGCAGCTTGCTGGACAGGGCAACCGGGGAGCTGTTTTTT,CASSLLDRATGELFF,TRBV5-4,TRBD1,TRBJ2-2,.
TGTGCCAGCAAAGACGGGAACTCCTACGAGCAGTACTTC,CASKDGNSYEQYF,TRBV6-5,.,TRBJ2-7,.
TGTGCCAGCTCACGAACAGGGGACATCAGTCAGCCCCAGCATTTT,CASSRTGDISQPQHF,TRBV18,TRBD1,TRBJ1-5,.
TGTGCCAGCAGCAATAATCTCCCCCAGGTCTTTAATCAGCCCCAGCATTTT,CASSNNLPQVFNQPQHF,TRBV21-1,.,TRBJ1-5,.
TGTGCCAGCAGCTTCGGGACAGGGTCCGGGGAGCTGTTTTTT,CASSFGTGSGELFF,TRBV5-4,TRBD1,TRBJ2-2,.
TGTGCCAGCACTACCCGGACTGGTGAGACCCAGTACTTC,CASTTRTGETQYF,TRBV6-6,.,TRBJ2-5,.
TGTGCCAGCAGACCCGGACTAGCGGGAGGGCCGAGTGCCGGGGAGCTGTTTTTT,CASRPGLAGGPSAGELFF,TRBV11-3,TRBD2,TRBJ2-2,once
TGTGCCATCAGTGACAGGGGGCGGGTGAACACTGAAGCTTTCTTT,CAISDRGRVNTEAFF,TRBV10-3,TRBD1,TRBJ1-1,.
TGTGCCAGCAGCCCGGGACTACTTGCTTTGGAGCAGTACTTC,CASSPGLLALEQYF,TRBV28,TRBD2,TRBJ2-7,.
TGCGCCAGCAGTGAGTCGACGGGACAGGGGGCCTATGGCTACACCTTC,CASSESTGQGAYGYTF,TRBV10-1,TRBD1,TRBJ1-2,.
TGTGCCAGTAGCTTAGATTCGGGAGGGGGCTACGAGCAGTACTTC,CASSLDSGGGYEQYF,TRBV7-6,TRBD2,TRBJ2-7,.
TGTGCCAGCAGTGACACTCTCACAGGCGGTGGGGCCAAAAACATTCAGTACTTC,CASSDTLTGGGAKNIQYF,TRBV6-4,.,TRBJ2-4,.
TGTGGGGCAGCCTATAGCAATCAGCCCCAGCATTTT,CGAAYSNQPQHF,TRBV30,.,TRBJ1-5,.
TGTGCCAGCAGCTTAGTTTCCAGGGCCGAAACCGGGGAGCTGTTTTTT,CASSLVSRAETGELFF,TRBV5-6,.,TRBJ2-2,.
TGTGCCAGCAGTTTATCGCCACTAGCGGGGACAGATACGCAGTATTTT,CASSLSPLAGTDTQYF,TRBV27,TRBD2,TRBJ2-3,few
TGTGCCAGCAGTGAACGTGGCTTAGAGACCCAGTACTTC,CASSERGLETQYF,TRBV2,.,TRBJ2-5,.
TGTGCCAGCTCGCAGGACAGGGAATTAGTGGAAAAACTGTTTTTT,CASSQDRELVEKLFF,TRBV18,TRBD1,TRBJ1-4,.
TGTGCCAGCAGCTCTTCTATAACAGATACGCAGTATTTT,CASSSSITDTQYF,TRBV7-9,.,TRBJ2-3,.
TGTGCCAGCAGTGACTCCCGGGGGGCGAGCTACGAGCAGTACTTC,CASSDSRGASYEQYF,TRBV6-4,.,TRBJ2-7,few
TGTGCCAGCAGCTTCCAGAAAAAACTATCTCCCTATGGCTACACCTTC,CASSFQKKLSPYGYTF,TRBV13,.,TRBJ1-2,.
TGTGCCAGCAGCTTAGTACACCGCGGGGGGGGCACTGAAGCTTTCTTT,CASSLVHRGGGTEAFF,TRBV11-2,.,TRBJ1-1,.
TGTGCCAGCAGCTTAGCGTCTAGGTACGAGCAGTACTTC,CASSLASRYEQYF,TRBV11-2,.,TRBJ2-7,.
TGTGCCAGCAGCCCCTCCCCCCGAGAGACCCAGTACTTC,CASSPSPRETQYF,TRBV5-6,.,TRBJ2-5,.